This T cell receptor beta chain was found in a study of T-cell reconstitution after alpha-beta-depleted transplantation in children. This clonotype was found a few times. Unique molecular identifiers were used to barcode this TCRbeta library. One entry per CDR3 protein, called by TCRdb with MiXCR from the PCR reads. The sample records 640,000 or so distinct CDR3 sequences, roughly 17% being singletons. The sequence derives from a human donor who donated a stem cell graft to a child with acute myeloid leukemia. This specimen consisted of PBMCs from the stem cell graft donor, obtained from the stem cell graft.

CDR3 sequence (DNA): TGTGCCAGCAGCTTGGACGGTCGAATTAATTCACCCCTCCACTTT. Translation: CASSLDGRINSPLHF. This rearrangement joins TRBV7-2 to TRBJ1-6; D not resolved. This CDR3 region has 15 residues. The V end was cut by 3 bases, the J end by 6 bases, with 12 bases between. Germline CDR1 is SGHTA and CDR2 is FQGNSA. Drawing the rest from reference TRBV7-2 and TRBJ1-6, the complete variable domain is GAGVSQSPSNKVTEKGKDVELRCDPISGHTALYWYRQSLGQGLEFLIYFQGNSAPDKSGLPSDRFSAERTGGSVSTLTIQRTQQEDSAVYLCASSLDGRINSPLHFGNGTRLTVT.